This T cell receptor (beta chain) was recorded in a study of T cells in Graves' hyperthyroidism and ophthalmopathy. Findings of the study overall: Ophthalmopathy was model-predicted a median about 6.9 months pre-onset. Within blood appeared most thyroid clonotypes that had expanded above 0.001.

What was amplified from RNA transcripts were TCR beta CDR3 regions. TCR CDR3 underwent first-round RT-PCR with the HTBI primer set. TCRdb re-derived calls from the multiplex PCR reads in MiXCR, one entry per CDR3 protein. The top ten hold approximately 33% of the sample, which has 300,000 to 350,000 distinct CDR3 sequences, approximately 16% seen once. CDR3 length: 14 residues. Germline V gives CDR1 SNHLY, CDR2 FYNNEI. V dropped 2 bases and J dropped 7; count of bases not matched to a gene: 4. This clonotype came up a few times. Its target is not known. Sequences were obtained from blood. This clonotype originated in a man aged 30 to 45 with Graves' hyperthyroidism. This chain joins TRBV2 and TRBJ1-4, with 7 bases that match TRBD1. The CDR3 protein is CASSERGLFEKLFF. CDR3 nucleotides: TGTGCCAGCAGTGAAAGGGGGCTGTTTGAAAAACTGTTTTTT.